This T cell receptor beta chain was sequenced for a study of T cells in Graves' hyperthyroidism and ophthalmopathy. In germline, CDR1 is MNHNS, CDR2 SASEGT. V gave up 4 bases and J gave up 10 bases; unmatched junction bases: 4. This CDR3 is built from 12 residues. Amplified TCR beta CDR3 regions came from RNA transcripts. The study used the HTBI primer set for a first-round RT-PCR of the TCR CDR3. TCRdb recomputed calls from the multiplex PCR reads with MiXCR, one row per CDR3 protein. The table includes fewer than 350,000 distinct CDR3 sequences, 18% detected once. What was sequenced was blood. The sequence was obtained from a woman in her 40s with Graves' ophthalmopathy. This chain links TRBV6-1 with TRBJ2-1; 7 bases are a match to TRBD2. The CDR3 DNA reads TGTGCCAGCAGTGTAGAGCGGGGAGAGCAGTTCTTC. Residues: CASSVERGEQFF.